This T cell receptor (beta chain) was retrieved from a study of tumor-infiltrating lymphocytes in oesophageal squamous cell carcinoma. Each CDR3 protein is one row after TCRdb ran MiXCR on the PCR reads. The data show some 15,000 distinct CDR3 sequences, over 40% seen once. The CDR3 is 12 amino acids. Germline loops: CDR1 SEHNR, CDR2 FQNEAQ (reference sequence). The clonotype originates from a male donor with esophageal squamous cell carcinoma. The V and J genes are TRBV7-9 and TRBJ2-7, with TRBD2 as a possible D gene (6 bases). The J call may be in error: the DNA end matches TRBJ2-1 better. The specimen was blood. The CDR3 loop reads CASSPSGERQFF. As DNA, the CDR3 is TGTGCCAGCAGCCCTTCGGGAGAAAGGCAGTTCTTC.